This T cell receptor (beta chain) appears in the sequencing data of a study of blood T cell repertoires in COVID-19. In the study overall: Samples came from the United States, Italy and Spain, spanning acute and convalescent COVID-19. PBMCs, B-cell-depleted T cells, or T cells were the source of the cDNA or gDNA that made up the material.

Losses at the gene ends were 2 bases for V and 3 bases for J; bases not matched to a gene: 6. The CDR3 is made up of 15 amino acids. The V gene's germline CDR1 is SGHNT and CDR2 YYREEE (reference sequence). Assay: immunoSEQ multiplex PCR; the TCRdb copy retains only in-frame clones and omits some. The repertoire holds some 87,000 clones, with 65% to 80% as singletons. This clone was detected a few times. The sequence came from a woman over 75 with active or convalescent COVID-19. J is TRBJ1-2 and V is TRBV5-4; 8 positions agree with TRBD1. Sequenced: peripheral blood. CDR3 in DNA: TGTGCCAGCAGCTTACAGGGGGTTTTGGACTATGGCTACACCTTC. Translation: CASSLQGVLDYGYTF.